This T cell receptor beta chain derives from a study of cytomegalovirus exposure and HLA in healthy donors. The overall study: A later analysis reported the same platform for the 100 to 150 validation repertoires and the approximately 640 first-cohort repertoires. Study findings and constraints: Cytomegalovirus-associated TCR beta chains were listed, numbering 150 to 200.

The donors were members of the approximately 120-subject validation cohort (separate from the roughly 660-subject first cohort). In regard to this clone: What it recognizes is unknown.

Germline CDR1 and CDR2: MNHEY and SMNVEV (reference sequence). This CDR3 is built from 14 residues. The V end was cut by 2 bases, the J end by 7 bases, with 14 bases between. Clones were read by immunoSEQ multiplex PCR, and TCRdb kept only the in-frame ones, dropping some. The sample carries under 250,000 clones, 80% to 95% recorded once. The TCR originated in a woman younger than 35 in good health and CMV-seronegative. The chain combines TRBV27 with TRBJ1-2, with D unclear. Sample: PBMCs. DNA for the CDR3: TGTGCCAGCAGTTTAGGTCACGGGGTTCCTGGCTACACCTTC. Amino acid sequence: CASSLGHGVPGYTF.